A selection of T cell receptor beta chains follows, all from one sample in a study of blood T cells in healthy people across ages. TCRdb ran MiXCR on the 5' RACE reads and lists one entry per CDR3 protein. The table records more than 600,000 distinct CDR3 sequences, just under 25% of them present only once. The same data also contributed to another study, on T cells of mothers and their children.

Sequenced material: blood. These TCRs come from a boy under 18 in good health. Each CDR3 is given with its conserved first and last residue. Each record gives: V gene, J gene, CDR3 protein.

TRBV29-1	TRBJ2-1	CSDRRTGDFDEQFF
TRBV27	TRBJ1-5	CASSFTADSPIYPQHF
TRBV27	TRBJ1-1	CASSSPGQGKDEAFF
TRBV4-2	TRBJ1-4	CASSQDQAGIEKLFF
TRBV20-1	.	CSARMGLAGGMVIYEQYF
TRBV20-1	TRBJ2-5	CSARKDSSQETQYF
TRBV29-1	TRBJ2-2	CSVDTQGTGELFF
TRBV20-1	TRBJ2-5	CSARVPGTRLEEQYF
TRBV11-2	TRBJ1-3	CASSRDGNSGNTIYF
TRBV5-1	TRBJ1-1	CASSGNLNTEAFF
TRBV27	TRBJ1-6	CASSLVYNSPLHF
TRBV5-1	TRBJ2-5	CASSLAATLGETQYF
TRBV3-1	TRBJ2-2	CASSPRGGTNTGELFF
TRBV27	TRBJ2-7	CASSLFGETSYEQYF
TRBV29-1	TRBJ2-1	CSPRGSYNEQFF
TRBV20-1	TRBJ2-7	CSAREGSDSPYEQYF
TRBV7-9	TRBJ2-1	CASSLPWESNEQFF
TRBV7-7	TRBJ2-5	CASSSTSPQETQYF
TRBV28	TRBJ1-4	CASTRGATNEKLFF
TRBV6-2/TRBV6-3	TRBJ1-2	CASSPEGELGYTF
TRBV18	TRBJ2-4	CASSPLVMSSQNIQYF
TRBV29-1	TRBJ2-1	CSGLSWSFSYNEQFF
TRBV2	TRBJ2-7	CASSILFGRGNEQYF
TRBV9	TRBJ1-2	CASSVGSQGGNYGYTF
TRBV12-3/TRBV12-4	TRBJ1-6	CASSLGAGEHSPLHF